This TCR beta chain emerged from a study of beta chain features in type 1 diabetes. The CDR3 contains 19 residues. Per the germline V gene, CDR1 is SEHNR and CDR2 is FQNEAQ (reference sequence). V lost 4 bases to trimming and J lost 7 bases; unmatched junction nucleotides: 19. Expressed TCRB transcripts were sequenced, since all the RNA that had been isolated was reverse transcribed. Using immunoSEQ multiplex PCR, the repertoire was profiled, and TCRdb retains in-frame clones only, with some absent. The sample yields 850,000 to 900,000 clones, 15% to 20% seen once. The sample was naive CD4+ T cells from blood. This rearrangement joins TRBV7-9 to TRBJ1-1, with 12 bases identical to TRBD1. The sequence was collected from a woman younger than 35 in good health. DNA of the CDR3: TGTGCCAGCAGCTCCCGGGGGACAGGGGGCGTAAGGTTTGTCCGTGAAGCTTTCTTT. Translated: CASSSRGTGGVRFVREAFF.